The 21 T cell receptor beta chains in this list originate from one sample, sequenced in a study of CD8+ T cells in alopecia areata. After isolation, RNA underwent reverse transcription to generate cDNA as the sequencing template. Profiled with immunoSEQ multiplex PCR; TCRdb holds only in-frame clones, not every one. The table shows about 160,000 clones, with around three fifths occurring only once. Specified treatment: oral pan-JAK inhibitor, 5-10 mg twice daily. The sequences come from CD4+ T cells sorted from blood, collected at week 4, from a patient treated with tofacitinib. These receptors were collected from a human donor with alopecia areata.

The rearrangement links TRBV30 to TRBJ1-5; D possibly corresponds to TRBD1 (6 bases). The germline gives CDR1 GTSNPN, CDR2 SVGIG (reference sequence). The V end lost 1 base, the J end lost 14 bases, and 12 bases lay between the germline ends. The CDR3 contains 11 residues. The CDR3 bases are TGTGCCTGGAGTGGAACAGGGAGTAAGCATTTT. Translation: CAWSGTGSKHF.

In its sample, this clone was seen a few times. This rearrangement joins TRBV29-1 to TRBJ2-5; 9 nucleotides line up with TRBD1. J gave up 5 bases and V 7 bases, and 8 bases lay outside the gene matches. CDR1 and CDR2 from the germline V gene are SQVTM and ANQGSEA. This CDR3 is built from 13 residues. The CDR3 DNA reads as TGCAGCGGATCGGACAGGGGTGAGGAGACCCAGTACTTC. This gives the protein CSGSDRGEETQYF. Based on the CDR3 plus reference TRBV29-1 and TRBJ2-5, the full variable domain is SAVISQKPSRDICQRGTSLTIQCQVDSQVTMMFWYRQQPGQSLTLIATANQGSEATYESGFVIDKFPISRPNLTFSTLTVSNMSPEDSSIYLCSGSDRGEETQYFGPGTRLLVL.

The chain has TRBV25-1 and TRBJ1-4; TRBD1 matches 11 bases. Germline CDR1 is MGHDK and CDR2 is SYGVNS. The CDR3 is 15 residues long. The junction had 4 bases not matched to a gene; V was cut back by 4 bases and J by 6 bases. The CDR3 loop is CASSGTGGRYEKLFF. Written as DNA, the CDR3 is TGTGCCAGCAGTGGGACAGGGGGCAGATATGAAAAACTGTTTTTT.

This clone came up once. V is TRBV29-1 and J is TRBJ2-2, with D possibly TRBD1 on 6 matching bases. The length of the CDR3 is 14 residues. Germline CDR1 and CDR2: SQVTM and ANQGSEA. Trimming took 4 bases from V and 4 from J, leaving 13 bases between them. Here the CDR3 DNA reads TGCAGCGTTGTAAGGCAGGGGAGCACCGGGGAGCTGTTTTTT. Translating gives CSVVRQGSTGELFF.

The chain couples TRBV27 to TRBJ2-3, with D possibly TRBD2 on 6 matching bases. This CDR3 region has 15 residues. V was shortened by 5 bases and J by 2 bases, with 14 bases between the two germline ends. From germline, CDR1 is MNHEY and CDR2 SMNVEV (reference sequence). CDR3 DNA: TGTGCCAGCAGTCTGACTAGTGATTCCACAGATACGCAGTATTTT. Amino acid sequence: CASSLTSDSTDTQYF.

The gene calls are TRBV4-1 and TRBJ1-1; D unresolved. Looked up from germline, CDR1 is MGHRA and CDR2 is YSYEKL. This CDR3 is 12 amino acids long. V was cut by 2 bases and J by 10 bases, with 11 bases left in between. CDR3 in DNA: TGCGCCAGCAGCCAACCATTTCAAGGAGCTTTCTTT. This gives the protein CASSQPFQGAFF.

The chain couples TRBV9 to TRBJ1-4, with unresolved D. Germline values: CDR1 SGDLS, CDR2 YYNGEE. V was trimmed by 0 bases and J by 8 bases, leaving 17 bases between them. The CDR3 spans 16 residues. CDR3 protein: CASSVGPLGRAEKLFF. CDR3 bases: TGTGCCAGCAGCGTAGGACCGCTGGGTCGGGCCGAAAAACTGTTTTTT.

The CDR3 DNA sequence: TGCAGCGTTTCAACCTCGGGCACCATATATTTT. It translates to CSVSTSGTIYF. The chain recombines TRBV29-1 with TRBJ1-3; D is uncertain. Germline CDR1 and CDR2: SQVTM and ANQGSEA. The CDR3 covers 11 residues. V was shortened by 5 bases and J by 9 bases, with 11 bases between the two germline ends.

The chain links TRBV9 to TRBJ1-1; D is unresolved. V shed 0 bases and J shed 2 bases, with 8 bases lying between them. From germline, CDR1 is SGDLS and CDR2 YYNGEE. The CDR3 runs 14 residues. The CDR3 nucleotides read TGTGCCAGCAGCGTAGTGGCCGAAAACACTGAAGCTTTCTTT. Translated, it gives CASSVVAENTEAFF. The full variable domain, with the rest looked up from reference TRBV9 and TRBJ1-1, is DSGVTQTPKHLITATGQRVTLRCSPRSGDLSVYWYQQSLDQGLQFLIQYYNGEERAKGNILERFSAQQFPDLHSELNLSSLELGDSALYFCASSVVAENTEAFFGQGTRLTVV.

The chain joins TRBV7-2 to TRBJ1-5; the D gene is possibly TRBD1 (6 bases). V lost 6 bases to trimming and J lost 5 bases, with 14 bases between them. The CDR3 spans 14 residues. From germline, CDR1 is SGHTA and CDR2 FQGNSA. The CDR3 is CASSNSRGYQPQHF. CDR3 nucleotides: TGTGCCAGCAGTAACTCCAGGGGATATCAGCCCCAGCATTTT.

The sample holds a few counts of this clone. The chain uses TRBV7-9 and TRBJ1-2, with D perhaps matching TRBD1 (6 bases). The length of the CDR3 is 13 residues. Trimming stripped 0 bases from V and 4 bases from J, with 6 bases between. Germline V gene data show CDR1 as SEHNR and CDR2 as FQNEAQ (reference sequence). Written as DNA, the CDR3 is TGTGCCAGCAGCTTAGCGACAGGCTATGGCTACACCTTC. This translates into CASSLATGYGYTF.

The chain combines TRBV7-2 with TRBJ2-7; possibly TRBD1 for D (5 bases). CDR1 is SGHTA, CDR2 FQGNSA, per germline. V dropped 5 bases and J dropped 0 bases, with 17 bases sitting between them. The CDR3 loop spans 16 amino acids. This CDR3 is CASSRRPGQGSYEQYF. In DNA form, the CDR3 reads TGTGCCAGCAGCCGCCGCCCGGGCCAGGGCTCCTACGAGCAGTACTTC. The variable domain in full, with the rest retrieved from reference TRBV7-2 and TRBJ2-7, is GAGVSQSPSNKVTEKGKDVELRCDPISGHTALYWYRQSLGQGLEFLIYFQGNSAPDKSGLPSDRFSAERTGGSVSTLTIQRTQQEDSAVYLCASSRRPGQGSYEQYFGPGTRLTVT.

The gene calls are TRBV4-1 and TRBJ1-1; D ambiguous. The V end was cut by 6 bases, the J end by 3 bases, with 17 bases between. There are 15 residues in the CDR3. The germline V gene encodes CDR1 MGHRA and CDR2 YSYEKL. In DNA form, the CDR3 reads TGCGCCAGCAGACCCCAGTGGGAGGAGGACACTGAAGCTTTCTTT. It translates to CASRPQWEEDTEAFF.

This clone was counted a few times. This sequence joins TRBV5-1 and TRBJ2-1; D is unresolved. Trimming took 4 bases from V and 8 from J, leaving 10 bases between them. The CDR3 runs 12 residues. Per the germline V gene, CDR1 is SGHRS and CDR2 is YFSETQ. Written as DNA, the CDR3 is TGCGCCAGCAGCATACCTAGAGATGAGCAGTTCTTC. It is translated as CASSIPRDEQFF.

This chain joins TRBV7-9 and TRBJ2-1, with 11 bases fitting TRBD2. CDR1 is SEHNR, CDR2 FQNEAQ, per germline (reference sequence). Losses at the gene ends were 5 bases for V and 4 bases for J; bases not matched to a gene: 7. This CDR3 comprises 16 residues. CDR3 in DNA: TGTGCCAGCAGCCCGACCGGGACTAGCGGTTACAATGAGCAGTTCTTC. Its translation is CASSPTGTSGYNEQFF.

V gene TRBV2 combines with J gene TRBJ2-7; D ambiguous. V lost 7 bases and J 3 bases, leaving 10 bases between the germline ends. Germline CDR1 SNHLY, CDR2 FYNNEI. The CDR3 extends over 12 amino acids. The CDR3 is CASTDRGYEQYF. CDR3 in DNA: TGTGCCAGCACCGATCGAGGCTACGAGCAGTACTTC.

This clone has a single count. The genes are TRBV4-1 and TRBJ1-4; no clear D gene. Germline CDR1 reads MGHRA; CDR2 reads YSYEKL. V shed 2 bases and J shed 4 bases, with 8 bases lying between them. This CDR3 region has 14 residues. CDR3 amino acids: CASSQLGNNEKLFF. The CDR3 DNA sequence: TGCGCCAGCAGCCAACTTGGAAATAATGAAAAACTGTTTTTT.

The rearrangement joins TRBV4-3 to TRBJ2-7; D unclear. CDR3 length equals 15 residues. Germline V gives CDR1 LGHNA, CDR2 YSLEER. With 0 bases removed from V and 0 bases from J, the gap between germline ends came to 9 bases. CDR3 sequence (DNA): TGCGCCAGCAGCCAAGATCAGCAGAGCTCCTACGAGCAGTACTTC. Translated: CASSQDQQSSYEQYF.

This clone was seen a few times. The CDR3 DNA is TGTGCCAGCAGCCCCGACGGAGACAGGGCGTCCTATGGCTACACCTTC. It codes for CASSPDGDRASYGYTF. The V call is TRBV7-9, the J call TRBJ1-2; 7 positions match TRBD1. With V trimmed by 5 bases and J by 4 bases, 13 bases remained unmatched. This CDR3 region has 16 residues. Germline CDR1 SEHNR, CDR2 FQNEAQ (reference sequence).

The chain carries TRBV10-3 and TRBJ1-2, with D perhaps TRBD1 (5 bases). V was pared by 3 bases and J by 4 bases, with 15 bases between. Looked up from germline, CDR1 is ENHRY and CDR2 is SYGVKD. This CDR3 has 15 residues. CDR3 nucleotide sequence: TGTGCCATCAGTGACCCGAGGGGTGGAGTCTATGGCTACACCTTC. Translated: CAISDPRGGVYGYTF.

The gene calls are TRBV4-1 and TRBJ2-5; D unclear. This CDR3 region has 13 residues. Trimming left V 1 base short and J 4 bases short, with 7 bases between. Per germline, CDR1 MGHRA and CDR2 YSYEKL. CDR3 loop: CASSQGRLETQYF. The CDR3 DNA reads as TGCGCCAGCAGCCAAGGGCGGTTAGAGACCCAGTACTTC.